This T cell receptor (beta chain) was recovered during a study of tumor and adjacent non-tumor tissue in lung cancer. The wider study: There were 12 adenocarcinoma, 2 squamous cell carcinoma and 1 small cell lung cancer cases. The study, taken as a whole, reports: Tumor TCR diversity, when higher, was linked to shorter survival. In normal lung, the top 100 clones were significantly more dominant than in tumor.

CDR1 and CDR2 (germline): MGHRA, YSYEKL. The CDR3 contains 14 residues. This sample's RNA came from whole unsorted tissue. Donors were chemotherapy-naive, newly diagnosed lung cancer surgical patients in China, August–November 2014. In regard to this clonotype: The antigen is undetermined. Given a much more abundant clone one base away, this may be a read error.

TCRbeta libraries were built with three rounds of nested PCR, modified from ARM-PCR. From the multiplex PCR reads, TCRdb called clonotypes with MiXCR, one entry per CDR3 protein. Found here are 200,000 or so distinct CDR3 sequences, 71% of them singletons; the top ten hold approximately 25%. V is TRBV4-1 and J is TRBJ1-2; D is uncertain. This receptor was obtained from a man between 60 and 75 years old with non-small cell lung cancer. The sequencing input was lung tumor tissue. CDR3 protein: CVSRNPYRNYGYTF. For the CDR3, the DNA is TGCGTCAGCAGGAACCCATATAGGAACTATGGCTACACCTTC.